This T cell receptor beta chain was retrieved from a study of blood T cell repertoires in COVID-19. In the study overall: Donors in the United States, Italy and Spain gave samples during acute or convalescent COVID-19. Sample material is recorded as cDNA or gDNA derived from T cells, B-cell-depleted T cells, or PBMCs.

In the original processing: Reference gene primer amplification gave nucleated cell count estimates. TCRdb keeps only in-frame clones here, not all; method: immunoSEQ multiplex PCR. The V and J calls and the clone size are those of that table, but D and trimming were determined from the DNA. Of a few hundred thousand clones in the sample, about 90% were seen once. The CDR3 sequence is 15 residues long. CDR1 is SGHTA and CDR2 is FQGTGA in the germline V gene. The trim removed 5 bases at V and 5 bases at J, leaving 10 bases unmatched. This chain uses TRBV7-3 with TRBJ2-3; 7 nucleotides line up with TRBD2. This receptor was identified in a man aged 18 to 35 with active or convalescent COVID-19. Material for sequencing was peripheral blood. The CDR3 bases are TGTGCCAGCAGCCCCTCGGGAGGAGGGAGAGATACGCAGTATTTT. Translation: CASSPSGGGRDTQYF.